The 28 T cell receptor beta chains below come from one sample, sequenced in a study of molecular identifiers for immune sequencing clone quantification. TCRdb fed the PCR reads into MiXCR, producing one record per CDR3 protein. Among roughly 300,000 distinct CDR3 sequences listed, 24% were seen once. The specimen sequenced was naive CD8+ T cells from blood, with Jurkat cell RNA spiked in. Specified subset: FACS-sorted CD8+CD4-CCR7+CD45RA+ naive T cells. Receptors were obtained from a human donor in good health. Some libraries in this study had Jurkat cell RNA spiked in.

As concerns this clonotype: This may come from a read error, since a much larger clone is one base off. The chain couples TRBV29-1 to TRBJ1-2; D is perhaps TRBD1 (5 bases). This CDR3 region has 11 residues. In germline, CDR1 is SQVTM, CDR2 ANQGSEA. The CDR3 reads CSVQGLYGYPF. CDR3 nucleotides: TGCAGCGTTCAGGGACTCTATGGCTACCCCTTC.

This clonotype was recorded a few times. This likely comes from a read error, as the CDR3 has no conserved phenylalanine or tryptophan at its end. It is unclear where the CDR3 begins or ends on the DNA, so no DNA is shown, and the CDR3 is as TCRdb lists it. The V call is TRBV7-9, the J call TRBJ2-7; TRBD1, the D gene given by the table, was not confirmed from the DNA. The CDR3 is 11 amino acids in total, end residues counted. Germline values: CDR1 SEHNR, CDR2 FQNEAQ (reference sequence). CDR3 sequence: CASSLGWGGLI.

About this clonotype: A much larger clone lies a single base off, so this may be a read error. The chain combines TRBV7-6 with TRBJ1-5; D is uncertain. The CDR3 is 13 amino acids. The ends were cut back, 4 bases at V and 5 bases at J, with 9 bases in the middle. From germline, CDR1 is SGHVS and CDR2 FNYEAQ. The CDR3 coding sequence is TGTGCCAGCAGCTACGAAGCGCATCAGCCCCAGCATTTT. This gives the protein CASSYEAHQPQHF.

This rearrangement joins TRBV20-1 to TRBJ2-7, with TRBD2 matching over 8 bases. The V gene end was trimmed by 0 bases and the J gene end by 3 bases; junction bases not matched to a gene: 10. There are 16 residues in the CDR3. Looked up from germline, CDR1 is DFQATT and CDR2 is SNEGSKA (reference sequence). This CDR3 is CSARERASGYFYEQYF. The CDR3 DNA reads TGCAGTGCTAGAGAAAGGGCTAGCGGGTATTTCTACGAGCAGTACTTC.

Remarks on this clonotype: This sequence may be a read error, since a much larger clone differs from it by one base. The chain carries TRBV5-1 and TRBJ2-7, with D possibly matching TRBD1 (5 bases). Between the trimmed V and J ends, which lost 5 bases and 6 bases, there was a span of 15 bases. CDR3 size: 13 residues. Germline V gene lookup returns CDR1 SGHRS and CDR2 YFSETQ. Here the CDR3 DNA reads TGCGCCAGCAGAATAGGGGATAGGGGCGAGCAGTACTTC. Its translation: CASRIGDRGEQYF.

This clonotype turned up a few times. The chain recombines TRBV10-3 with TRBJ1-5; D call uncertain. CDR1 and CDR2 (germline): ENHRY, SYGVKD. Trimming left V 0 bases short and J 4 bases short, with 10 bases between. The CDR3 sequence is 15 residues long. For the CDR3, the DNA is TGTGCCATCAGTGAGTCGGAGGGAACAAATCAGCCCCAGCATTTT. This encodes CAISESEGTNQPQHF.

This clonotype was found a few times. The rearrangement links TRBV27 to TRBJ2-3, with D possibly being TRBD2 (5 bases). The CDR3 length is 16 residues. Deletions cut 5 bases from V and 0 bases from J, with 15 bases between. The V gene's germline CDR1 is MNHEY and CDR2 SMNVEV (reference sequence). The CDR3 is CASSEEIGLSTDTQYF. The CDR3, as DNA: TGTGCCAGCAGTGAAGAGATTGGACTCAGCACAGATACGCAGTATTTT.

With regard to this clonotype: This likely comes from a read error, as the CDR3 has no conserved phenylalanine or tryptophan at its end. The chain recombines TRBV20-1 with TRBJ2-3; 8 bases map to TRBD1. The CDR3 has 16 residues. The germline CDR1 and CDR2 sequences are DFQATT and SNEGSKA (reference sequence). The V gene end was trimmed by 5 bases and the J gene end by 2 bases; junction bases not matched to a gene: 12. CDR3 in DNA: TGCAGTGCTTACAGAACCGGGACAGGATTCACAGATACGCAGTATCTT. Its translation is CSAYRTGTGFTDTQYL.

This clonotype has just a few counts. The J gene is TRBJ2-5, the V gene TRBV3-1, with 8 nucleotides matching TRBD2. This CDR3 spans 15 amino acids. Germline assignment: CDR1 LGHDT and CDR2 YNNKEL (reference sequence). V lost 7 bases, J lost 2 bases, and 9 bases stayed unmatched. The CDR3 region has the DNA TGTGCCAGCACGCCGCCGGCGGGGGGTCAAGAGACCCAGTACTTC. Protein: CASTPPAGGQETQYF.

Regarding this clonotype: A junction boundary mismatches the germline segment, possibly from a read error. The chain joins TRBV11-1 to TRBJ1-1, with a tentative D call TRBD1 (5 bases). Germline CDR1 is SGHAT and CDR2 is FQDESV (reference sequence). There are 13 residues in the CDR3. CDR3 in DNA: TGTGCCAGCACCTTATTCACGGGGACCGAAGCTTTCTTT. It is translated as CASTLFTGTEAFF.

This clonotype was picked up many times. This sequence joins TRBV29-1 and TRBJ2-5; 14 bases are a match to TRBD2. This CDR3 contains 14 residues. The junction had 1 base not matched to a gene; V was cut back by 3 bases and J by 4 bases. Germline V CDR1 and CDR2: SQVTM, ANQGSEA. The CDR3 DNA reads as TGCAGCGTTGAGGGACTAGCGGGAGTAGAGACCCAGTACTTC. Translated: CSVEGLAGVETQYF.

This clonotype was seen repeatedly, ten times or more. At one boundary the junction diverges from the germline segment, which might be a read error. CDR3 DNA: TGCGCCAGCAGCTTGACAGCCGGGGAGCTGTTTTTT. Translating it yields CASSLTAGELFF. The rearrangement joins TRBV6-2 or TRBV6-3 to TRBJ2-2, with D tentatively TRBD1 (5 bases). Germline assignment: CDR1 MNHEY and CDR2 SVGEGT. The length of the CDR3 is 12 residues.

This clonotype was seen only a few times. The chain recombines TRBV7-9 with TRBJ2-2, with 12 bases that match TRBD1. The CDR3 is made up of 17 amino acids. Trimming removed 3 bases from V and 6 bases from J; junction bases left unmatched: 8. CDR1 and CDR2 from the germline V gene are SEHNR and FQNEAQ (reference sequence). The CDR3 here is CASSFPRDRGRSGELFF. In DNA form, the CDR3 reads TGTGCCAGCAGCTTCCCCCGGGACAGGGGGCGGTCCGGGGAGCTGTTTTTT. Based on the CDR3 plus reference TRBV7-9 and TRBJ2-2, the full variable domain is DTGVSQNPRHKITKRGQNVTFRCDPISEHNRLYWYRQTLGQGPEFLTYFQNEAQLEKSRLLSDRFSAERPKGSFSTLEIQRTEQGDSAMYLCASSFPRDRGRSGELFFGEGSRLTVL.

This clonotype was seen at least ten times. The chain couples TRBV20-1 to TRBJ2-7; D might be TRBD2 (7 bases). The germline V gene has CDR1 DFQATT and CDR2 SNEGSKA (reference sequence). Trimming pared 0 bases from V and 3 bases from J, leaving 12 bases between. The CDR3 is 14 amino acids. CDR3 region: CSARDGGGVYEQYF. DNA of the CDR3: TGCAGTGCTAGAGATGGGGGGGGCGTCTACGAGCAGTACTTC.

V is TRBV4-1 and J is TRBJ1-1; D call uncertain. The V gene lost 4 bases and the J gene lost 2 bases, with 11 bases spanning the gap. Germline V gene lookup returns CDR1 MGHRA and CDR2 YSYEKL. This CDR3 is built from 14 residues. In DNA form, the CDR3 reads TGCGCCAGCAGCCCTAAAACAGCAAACACTGAAGCTTTCTTT. It yields the protein CASSPKTANTEAFF.

The count of this clonotype is one. Given a much more abundant clone one base away, this may be a read error. The V and J genes are TRBV12-3 or TRBV12-4 and TRBJ1-1; 7 bases match TRBD1. The CDR3 contains 12 residues. The V and J ends lost 6 bases and 4 bases, in that order; junction bases with no gene match: 2. The chain's CDR3 is CASRQGITEAFF. DNA for the CDR3: TGTGCCAGCAGACAGGGGATCACTGAAGCTTTCTTT.

This clonotype was recorded at least ten times. J is TRBJ1-1 and V is TRBV7-9; no firm D call. The ends were cut back, 5 bases at V and 5 bases at J, with 6 bases in the middle. The CDR3 is 11 amino acids. Germline loops: CDR1 SEHNR, CDR2 FQNEAQ (reference sequence). DNA for the CDR3: TGTGCCAGCAGCCCCAGGACTGAAGCTTTCTTT. Its translation is CASSPRTEAFF.

About this clonotype: A read error may be the cause here, since a much bigger clone is one base away. This CDR3 is CASSQDRGYSYEQYF. The DNA for the CDR3 is TGCGCCAGCAGCCAAGATAGAGGGTACTCCTACGAGCAGTACTTC. The rearrangement uses TRBV4-3 and TRBJ2-7, with D perhaps TRBD2 (5 bases). The CDR3 loop spans 15 amino acids. Germline CDR1 is LGHNA and CDR2 is YSLEER. Trimming took 0 bases from V and 0 from J, leaving 9 bases between them.

This clonotype appeared a few times. This chain uses TRBV5-6 with TRBJ2-7, with D tentatively TRBD1 or TRBD2 (5 bases each). Germline-derived CDR1 and CDR2 are SGHDT and YYEEEE. Trimming removed 3 bases from V and 2 bases from J, with 12 bases in between. This CDR3 has 14 amino acids. CDR3 in amino acids: CASSWGTAAYEQYF. The DNA for the CDR3 is TGTGCCAGCAGCTGGGGGACCGCCGCCTACGAGCAGTACTTC.

The genes are TRBV11-2 and TRBJ1-4; 7 positions agree with TRBD1. Germline loops: CDR1 SGHAT, CDR2 FQNNGV. The CDR3 has 16 amino acids. V gave up 5 bases and J gave up 5 bases; unmatched junction bases: 11. The CDR3 DNA sequence: TGTGCCAGCAGCCTTAGGGGGGACAGCCTAAATGAAAAACTGTTTTTT. It encodes CASSLRGDSLNEKLFF.

This clonotype came up a few times. The chain uses TRBV30 and TRBJ1-3; D call uncertain. The CDR3 is 15 amino acids. Trimming left V 1 base short and J 1 base short, with 11 bases between. From germline, CDR1 is GTSNPN and CDR2 SVGIG (reference sequence). CDR3 nucleotides: TGTGCCTGGAGTGGACTGGGAGGGTCTGGAAACACCATATATTTT. Translation: CAWSGLGGSGNTIYF.

This clonotype was seen repeatedly, ten times or more. In DNA form, the CDR3 reads TGCGCCAGCAGCCCAGGGGGCTTGACGGGAGAGACCCAGTACTTC. Translating it yields CASSPGGLTGETQYF. The chain employs TRBV5-1 and TRBJ2-5; the match to TRBD1 covers 8 bases. The length of the CDR3 is 15 residues. J gave up 4 bases and V 4 bases, and 9 bases lay outside the gene matches. Germline V CDR1 and CDR2: SGHRS, YFSETQ.

The sample holds many counts of this clonotype. This chain connects TRBV7-9 to TRBJ1-1; D unclear. The CDR3 contains 12 residues. In germline, CDR1 is SEHNR, CDR2 FQNEAQ (reference sequence). V was pared by 5 bases and J by 11 bases, with 15 bases between. CDR3 bases: TGTGCCAGCAGCCCTCTTGAGTCGAGGGCTTTCTTT. Residues: CASSPLESRAFF.

The chain carries TRBV12-3 or TRBV12-4 and TRBJ2-7; 7 bases align to TRBD2. The CDR3 is 14 amino acids. V lost 3 bases to trimming and J lost 4 bases; unmatched junction nucleotides: 6. The CDR3 region is CASSFSPGGYEQYF. CDR3 coding DNA: TGTGCCAGCAGTTTTTCCCCGGGGGGATACGAGCAGTACTTC.

There are many counts of this clonotype. V gene TRBV29-1 combines with J gene TRBJ1-2; D gene uncertain. The CDR3 is 15 residues long. V shed 0 bases and J shed 1 base, with 12 bases lying between them. CDR1 is SQVTM and CDR2 is ANQGSEA in the germline V gene. The DNA for the CDR3 is TGCAGCGTTGAAGATCCGTCACGAGATAACTATGGCTACACCTTC. This encodes CSVEDPSRDNYGYTF.

Comments on this clonotype: A much larger clone is a single base away; this may be a read error. The genes are TRBV4-3 and TRBJ2-7, with D uncertain. Germline CDR1 reads LGHNA; CDR2 reads YSLEER. The CDR3 contains 16 residues. The CDR3 DNA is TGCGCCAGCAGCCCTGCCGGGCTAACCGGGTCCTACAAGCAGTACTTC. Protein: CASSPAGLTGSYKQYF.

The chain joins TRBV3-1 to TRBJ1-5, with 9 bases matching TRBD1. The germline V gene has CDR1 LGHDT and CDR2 YNNKEL (reference sequence). The length of the CDR3 is 18 residues. J gave up 6 bases and V 2 bases, and 14 bases lay outside the gene matches. CDR3 residues: CASSQTSGTGSSPQPQHF. The CDR3 DNA reads TGTGCCAGCAGCCAAACCAGCGGGACAGGGAGCTCCCCTCAGCCCCAGCATTTT.

Turning to this clonotype: A read error may be the cause here, since a much bigger clone is one base away. The J gene is TRBJ2-5, the V gene TRBV5-1; tentative D call: TRBD2 (6 bases). This CDR3 contains 12 residues. Germline V gene sequence: CDR1 SGHRS, CDR2 YFSETQ. The CDR3 spells CAGSLAGETQYF. CDR3 sequence (DNA): TGCGCCGGCAGCTTGGCGGGGGAGACCCAGTACTTC.